A selection of T cell receptor beta chains follows, all from one sample in a study of response to subunit inactivated influenza vaccine. TCRdb recomputed calls from the RT-PCR reads with MiXCR, one row per CDR3 protein. There are around 580,000 distinct CDR3 sequences in the sample; approximately 14% occur only once, and approximately 10% lies in the top ten. The source material was PBMCs from blood, sampled about 12 days after vaccination. These TCRs come from a man between 45 and 60 years old who received an inactivated influenza vaccine. Both conserved end residues are part of each CDR3. D genes are given only for firm matches. The size field is filled for only some rows; it gives once, few, many or a size class.

v_call,j_call,clone_size,d_call,cdr3_nt,cdr3_aa
TRBV20-1,TRBJ1-4,few,TRBD1,TGCAGTGCTACTAAACGGGACAGGGGTAATGAAAAACTGTTTTTT,CSATKRDRGNEKLFF
TRBV12-3/TRBV12-4,TRBJ1-1,few,NA,TGTGCCAGCAGTCAGCCTCCGTGGAGATCGGGGGACACTGAAGCTTTCTTT,CASSQPPWRSGDTEAFF
TRBV11-2,TRBJ2-1,few,TRBD2,TGTGCCAGCAGCATAGCGGGGAACTCCTACAATGAGCAGTTCTTC,CASSIAGNSYNEQFF
TRBV6-2/TRBV6-3,TRBJ1-1,NA,TRBD1,TGTGCCAGCAGTTATTACCGGACAGGGATCCTTATGAACACTGAAGCTTTCTTT,CASSYYRTGILMNTEAFF
TRBV10-3,TRBJ1-1,NA,NA,TGTGCCATCTCGCGACGTTTGAACACTGAAGCTTTCTTT,CAISRRLNTEAFF
TRBV5-1,TRBJ2-7,once,NA,TGCGCCAGCAGCTTGGACAGGACAGCCTACGAGCAGTACTTC,CASSLDRTAYEQYF
TRBV7-2,TRBJ2-2,few,NA,TGTGCCAGCAGCTTATTCCCACGGGGTGGGACCGGGGAGCTGTTTTTT,CASSLFPRGGTGELFF
TRBV7-2,TRBJ2-7,NA,NA,TGTGCCAGCAGCGCCGGGACGATAAACGAGCAGTACTTC,CASSAGTINEQYF
TRBV5-6,TRBJ2-7,NA,NA,TGTGCCAGCAGCTTCCGAGAAGTAAACGAGCAGTACTTC,CASSFREVNEQYF
TRBV9,TRBJ2-2,NA,NA,TGTGCCAGCAGCGTAGCACCGGGAACCGGGGAGCTGTTTTTT,CASSVAPGTGELFF
TRBV12-3/TRBV12-4,TRBJ2-6,NA,NA,TGTGCCAGCACCCCTAGGAGGGGGGCTGGGGCCAACGTCCTGACTTTC,CASTPRRGAGANVLTF
TRBV25-1,TRBJ2-7,NA,NA,TGTGCCAGCAGTGAATTGGTACAGGAAGGCGAGCAGTACTTC,CASSELVQEGEQYF
TRBV6-1,TRBJ2-7,many,NA,TGTGCCAGCGGGGGGACAGCCGACTACGAGCAGTACTTC,CASGGTADYEQYF
TRBV6-2/TRBV6-3,TRBJ2-3,NA,NA,TGTGCCAGCAGTTACGTGGTTTGGGGGAAAGATACGCAGTATTTT,CASSYVVWGKDTQYF
TRBV10-3,TRBJ2-7,NA,TRBD2,TGTGCCATCACGGGCGGGGGGACCTACGAGCAGTACTTC,CAITGGGTYEQYF
TRBV3-1,TRBJ2-3,few,TRBD2,TGTGCCAGCAGCCGGAGCGGGATAGGCACAGATACGCAGTATTTT,CASSRSGIGTDTQYF
TRBV6-1,TRBJ2-2,few,NA,TGTGCCAGCAGTGAAGGAGGGACAATTTTCGCGAACACCGGGGAGCTGTTTTTT,CASSEGGTIFANTGELFF
TRBV5-8,TRBJ2-4,once,NA,TGTGCCAGCAGCCCCGGGATCCGGGGAAACATTCAGTACTTC,CASSPGIRGNIQYF
TRBV18,TRBJ2-5,many,NA,TGTGCCAGCTCACCATGGGAGGCGGAGACCCAGTACTTC,CASSPWEAETQYF
TRBV18,TRBJ1-1,NA,TRBD1,TGTGCCAGCTCACAGGGGACAGGGATGAACACTGAAGCTTTCTTT,CASSQGTGMNTEAFF
TRBV12-5,TRBJ2-7,NA,NA,TGTGCTAGTGGTTTTTGCGGAACAGGGCCCTCCTACGAGCAGTACTTC,CASGFCGTGPSYEQYF
TRBV6-5,TRBJ2-7,few,TRBD1,TGTGCCAGCAGTTACACTACCGGGACAGGGAACTACGAGCAGTACTTC,CASSYTTGTGNYEQYF
TRBV20-1,TRBJ2-7,few,TRBD1,TGCAGTGCGCATCCCAGGGGGTACGAGCAGTACTTC,CSAHPRGYEQYF
TRBV6-5,TRBJ2-1,NA,NA,TGTGCCAGCAGTTATTTTTGGGGATCGGGTGAGCAGTTCTTC,CASSYFWGSGEQFF
TRBV3-1,TRBJ2-1,few,TRBD2,TGTGCCAGCAGCACACATCTAGCGGGAGTTGGTGAGCAGTTCTTC,CASSTHLAGVGEQFF
TRBV11-3,TRBJ2-2,NA,NA,TGTGCCAGCAGCTTAGGACATACCGGCGGGGAGCTGTTTTTT,CASSLGHTGGELFF
TRBV7-6,TRBJ1-5,NA,NA,TGTGCCAGCAGCTTAAGAGACAATAGCAATCAGCCCCAGCATTTT,CASSLRDNSNQPQHF
TRBV30,TRBJ2-5,NA,NA,TGTGCCTGGAGCGGACGGCAAGAGACCCAGTACTTC,CAWSGRQETQYF
TRBV7-9,TRBJ2-1,NA,TRBD2,TGTGCCAGCAGCGGAATAGCGGGGGCCAACTACAATGAGCAGTTCTTC,CASSGIAGANYNEQFF
TRBV10-3,TRBJ2-1,few,TRBD2,TGTGCCATCAGTGCGGGACTAGACAATGAGCAGTTCTTC,CAISAGLDNEQFF
TRBV6-6,TRBJ2-7,few,TRBD1,TGTGCCAGTGCCGGGACAGGGTATTTTAAGTACTTC,CASAGTGYFKYF
TRBV29-1,TRBJ2-1,few,TRBD2,TGCAGCGTTGAAAGGGGGCTAGCGGGAGTTTTAGGGAACAATGAGCAGTTCTTC,CSVERGLAGVLGNNEQFF